What follows are 8 T cell receptor beta chains derived from one specimen sequenced in a study of STAT3 mutations in large granular lymphocyte leukemia. Findings and limits, study-wide: In T-cell large granular lymphocyte leukemia, about half of patients showed multiple immunodominant subclonotypes.

Profiled with immunoSEQ multiplex PCR; TCRdb holds only in-frame clones, not every one. The data hold approximately 29,000 clones, with approximately 84% observed a single time. These receptors lack a known antigen. Sequencing was performed on peripheral blood mononuclear cells. The receptors derive from a man aged 55 to 69 with T-cell large granular lymphocyte leukemia. Some clones in this sample may be carry-over from other donors' samples.

This clone was detected only once. The chain recombines TRBV7-9 with TRBJ1-2; TRBD1 is a possible D gene (5 bases). CDR1 SEHNR and CDR2 FQNEAQ come from the germline V gene (reference sequence). This CDR3 has 13 amino acids. Trimming left V 11 bases short and J 5 bases short, with 18 bases between. In DNA form, the CDR3 reads TGTGCCGCTTCCCCCAGGGATGGGTATGGCTACACCTTC. It is translated as CAASPRDGYGYTF. Combining the CDR3 with reference TRBV7-9 and TRBJ1-2 gives the whole variable domain DTGVSQNPRHKITKRGQNVTFRCDPISEHNRLYWYRQTLGQGPEFLTYFQNEAQLEKSRLLSDRFSAERPKGSFSTLEIQRTEQGDSAMYLCAASPRDGYGYTFGSGTRLTVV.

This rearrangement joins TRBV4-2 to TRBJ1-1; TRBD1 might be the D (6 bases). V was cut by 4 bases and J by 3 bases, with 21 bases left in between. This CDR3 region has 17 residues. Germline CDR1 reads LGHNA; CDR2 reads YNFKEQ. As DNA, the CDR3 is TGTGCCAGCAGCCTCGGCCCACTACAGGGAGACGACACTGAAGCTTTCTTT. Residues: CASSLGPLQGDDTEAFF.

The chain carries TRBV29-1 and TRBJ2-7; no reliable D call. V gave up 2 bases and J gave up 1 base, with 6 bases separating them. The length of the CDR3 is 12 residues. Germline lookup yields CDR1 SQVTM and CDR2 ANQGSEA. CDR3: CSVETASYEQYF. Here the CDR3 DNA reads TGCAGCGTTGAAACGGCTTCCTACGAGCAGTACTTC.

The chain uses TRBV6-1 and TRBJ2-7; 11 bases map to TRBD2. The CDR3 length is 17 residues. CDR1 is MNHNS and CDR2 is SASEGT in the germline V gene. V dropped 6 bases and J dropped 3; count of bases not matched to a gene: 13. CDR3 region: CASREIRTSGLYYEQYF. In nucleotides, the CDR3 is TGTGCCAGCAGGGAAATTCGGACTAGCGGGTTGTACTACGAGCAGTACTTC.

This clone was observed a handful of times. This rearrangement joins TRBV7-9 to TRBJ2-3; perhaps TRBD2 as D (5 bases). This CDR3 region has 17 residues. Germline loops: CDR1 SEHNR, CDR2 FQNEAQ (reference sequence). V was shortened by 5 bases and J by 1 base, with 19 bases between the two germline ends. The CDR3 sequence: CASSTRVAKEGTDTQYF. In DNA form, the CDR3 reads TGTGCCAGCAGCACCCGGGTGGCCAAGGAGGGCACAGATACGCAGTATTTT.

The chain links TRBV18 to TRBJ2-3, with D possibly being TRBD1 (6 bases). In germline, CDR1 is KGHSH, CDR2 LQKENI. V was pared by 3 bases and J by 7 bases, with 11 bases between. The CDR3 totals 13 residues. In DNA, the CDR3 is TGTGCCAGCTCACCCCCGGGACAATATACGCAGTATTTT. Translated: CASSPPGQYTQYF.

This chain joins TRBV18 and TRBJ1-2, with TRBD1 as a possible D gene (6 bases). This CDR3 has 14 amino acids. V lost 3 bases and J lost 3, with 11 bases in between. Germline lookup yields CDR1 KGHSH and CDR2 LQKENI. Here the CDR3 reads CASSPLDSDYGYTF. For the CDR3, the DNA is TGTGCCAGCTCACCCTTGGACAGCGACTATGGCTACACCTTC.

Worth noting for this clone: The sample carries other DNA sequences with the same CDR3. The chain employs TRBV28 and TRBJ1-1; D perhaps matches TRBD1 (5 bases). CDR1 MDHEN and CDR2 SYDVKM come from the germline V gene. V was trimmed by 6 bases and J by 0 bases, leaving 11 bases between them. The CDR3 totals 14 residues. The CDR3, as DNA: TGTGCCAGCAGCGGGGGTGCGCTGAACACTGAAGCTTTCTTT. Its translation is CASSGGALNTEAFF. Combining the CDR3 with reference TRBV28 and TRBJ1-1 gives the whole variable domain DVKVTQSSRYLVKRTGEKVFLECVQDMDHENMFWYRQDPGLGLRLIYFSYDVKMKEKGDIPEGYSVSREKKERFSLILESASTNQTSMYLCASSGGALNTEAFFGQGTRLTVV.